One and the same sample provided the 16 T cell receptor beta chains below, sequenced in a study of blood T cell repertoires in COVID-19. TCRdb's copy holds only in-frame clones and misses some; the assay was immunoSEQ multiplex PCR. The sample carries around 250,000 clones, roughly 84% recorded once. The source material was peripheral blood. All receptors come from a human donor in a cohort sampled during active COVID-19.

The chain couples TRBV25-1 to TRBJ1-2; 7 bases are a match to TRBD1. This CDR3 spans 14 amino acids. V dropped 6 bases and J dropped 1; count of bases not matched to a gene: 5. Germline CDR1 is MGHDK and CDR2 is SYGVNS. The CDR3 loop reads CASSGGQNNYGYTF. The CDR3 bases are TGTGCCAGCAGCGGGGGACAGAATAACTATGGCTACACCTTC.

The chain combines TRBV6-2 or TRBV6-3 with TRBJ1-2; D remains ambiguous. The CDR3 runs 14 residues. The germline gives CDR1 MNHEY, CDR2 SVGEGT. V lost 6 bases, J lost 2 bases, and 13 bases lay in between. The CDR3 sequence is CASSLRSGNYGYTF. DNA for the CDR3: TGTGCCAGCAGCCTAAGGTCGGGGAACTATGGCTACACCTTC.

V gene TRBV12-3 or TRBV12-4 combines with J gene TRBJ2-1; D is uncertain. V dropped 6 bases and J dropped 6 bases, with 9 bases sitting between them. This CDR3 has 12 residues. The CDR3 loop is CASRAAGNEQFF. CDR3 nucleotides: TGTGCCAGCAGGGCGGCTGGCAATGAGCAGTTCTTC.

CDR3 residues: CAINRGRDSPLHF. The CDR3 DNA follows: TGTGCCATCAACCGGGGGAGGGATTCACCCCTCCACTTT. The J gene is TRBJ1-6, the V gene TRBV10-3, with D possibly being TRBD1 (5 bases). The CDR3 totals 13 residues. The V and J ends lost 7 bases and 8 bases respectively, with 12 bases between them. Germline V gene data show CDR1 as ENHRY and CDR2 as SYGVKD.

The chain carries TRBV6-5 and TRBJ2-1; 11 bases are a match to TRBD2. V lost 5 bases, J lost 7 bases, and 7 bases stayed unmatched. Germline CDR1 reads MNHEY; CDR2 reads SVGAGI. The CDR3 sequence is 15 residues long. The CDR3 nucleotides read TGTGCCAGCAGTCCAACTAGCGGGAGTGGGAATGAGCAGTTCTTC. This gives the protein CASSPTSGSGNEQFF.

The CDR3 sequence is CASSPDRDGYGYTF. CDR3 sequence (DNA): TGTGCCAGCAGCCCGGACAGGGATGGCTATGGCTACACCTTC. This chain uses TRBV5-6 with TRBJ1-2, with 8 bases lining up with TRBD1. The CDR3 sequence is 14 residues long. CDR1 and CDR2 (germline): SGHDT, YYEEEE. The V gene end was trimmed by 4 bases and the J gene end by 4 bases; junction bases not matched to a gene: 6.

The V gene is TRBV18, the J gene TRBJ2-2; no clear D gene. This CDR3 comprises 13 residues. Germline-derived CDR1 and CDR2 are KGHSH and LQKENI. The V end was cut by 2 bases, the J end by 7 bases, with 8 bases between. CDR3 protein: CASSPRDFGELFF. CDR3 bases: TGTGCCAGCTCACCAAGAGACTTCGGGGAGCTGTTTTTT.

The chain recombines TRBV4-2 with TRBJ2-3; a weak D match, TRBD2 (5 bases). The CDR3 is 14 residues long. Between the trimmed V and J ends, which lost 1 base and 6 bases, there was a span of 11 bases. Germline lookup yields CDR1 LGHNA and CDR2 YNFKEQ. This CDR3 is CASSQATGGDTQYF. DNA of the CDR3: TGTGCCAGCAGCCAAGCGACGGGCGGGGATACGCAGTATTTT.

This clone occurred once. The V and J genes are TRBV10-2 and TRBJ1-1; 7 bases align to TRBD1. Germline V gene sequence: CDR1 WSHSY, CDR2 SAAADI. The CDR3 spans 14 residues. V lost 4 bases and J lost 1; bases outside the gene matches: 3. The CDR3 here is CASSVTGPNTEAFF. CDR3 DNA sequence: TGCGCCAGCAGTGTGACAGGGCCGAACACTGAAGCTTTCTTT.

A few counts support this clone. The rearrangement links TRBV5-6 to TRBJ1-5; maybe TRBD1 (6 bases). V gave up 6 bases and J gave up 2 bases, with 15 bases separating them. The CDR3 length is 15 residues. Germline V gene lookup returns CDR1 SGHDT and CDR2 YYEEEE. CDR3 bases: TGTGCCAGCACCATAACAGGGCGGGGCAATCAGCCCCAGCATTTT. Translated, it gives CASTITGRGNQPQHF.

V and J are TRBV21-1 and TRBJ1-5; the table's D call, TRBD1, has no DNA check behind it. TRBV21-1 is a recognized pseudogene. The CDR3 has 15 amino acids. The CDR3 bases are TGTGCCAGCAGCAACTTGCAGGGCAACAATCAGCCCCAGCATTTT. Amino acid sequence: CASSNLQGNNQPQHF.

The rearrangement links TRBV4-1 to TRBJ2-2; D is possibly TRBD1 (6 bases). This CDR3 spans 15 amino acids. V was pared by 0 bases and J by 5 bases, with 10 bases between. Germline CDR1 reads MGHRA; CDR2 reads YSYEKL. The CDR3 sequence: CASSQDLGATGELFF. The CDR3 coding sequence is TGCGCCAGCAGCCAAGATCTGGGGGCAACCGGGGAGCTGTTTTTT.

The chain joins TRBV11-3 to TRBJ2-7; no firm D call. Trimming took off 5 bases at V and 2 bases at J, with 16 bases between the two ends. Per germline, CDR1 SGHNT and CDR2 YENEEA. The CDR3 runs to 15 residues. The CDR3 DNA sequence: TGTGCCAGCAGCCCAGCCCATGGCCGGGCCTACGAGCAGTACTTC. It specifies CASSPAHGRAYEQYF.

This clone showed up just once. The chain links TRBV27 to TRBJ1-1; D uncertain. The CDR3 runs 14 residues. V lost 4 bases to trimming and J lost 0 bases, with 9 bases between them. Looked up from germline, CDR1 is MNHEY and CDR2 is SMNVEV (reference sequence). CDR3 coding DNA: TGTGCCAGCAGTTCCCAGATGATGAACACTGAAGCTTTCTTT. As protein: CASSSQMMNTEAFF.

The chain has TRBV11-3 and TRBJ2-1; 11 bases line up with TRBD1. The CDR3 is 14 amino acids. With V trimmed by 7 bases and J by 3 bases, 2 bases remained unmatched. Germline V gene data show CDR1 as SGHNT and CDR2 as YENEEA. In DNA form, the CDR3 reads TGTGCCAGCAAGGGACAGGGGGACTACAATGAGCAGTTCTTC. Its translation is CASKGQGDYNEQFF.

This chain connects TRBV7-9 to TRBJ2-5; D may be TRBD2 (5 bases). CDR1 is SEHNR, CDR2 FQNEAQ, per germline (reference sequence). The CDR3 runs 10 residues. The CDR3, as DNA: TGTGCGGGCGGGTCTGAGACCCAGTACTTC. It is translated as CAGGSETQYF.